This TCR beta chain was recorded in a study of T cells in Graves' hyperthyroidism and ophthalmopathy. This clonotype has a count of ten or more. RNA transcripts provided the source from which TCR beta CDR3 regions were amplified. The primer set for the first-round RT-PCR of the TCR CDR3 was HTBI. TCRdb processed the multiplex PCR reads anew with MiXCR; each CDR3 protein has one entry. Seen here are approximately 520,000 distinct CDR3 sequences, roughly 20% observed once, and the top ten hold about 26%. V lost 5 bases, J lost 1 base, and 12 bases lay in between. Germline assignment: CDR1 DFQATT and CDR2 SNEGSKA (reference sequence). This CDR3 contains 13 residues.

The chain is built from TRBV20-1 and TRBJ2-7, with D uncertain. The receptor comes from a man between 18 and 35 years old with Graves' hyperthyroidism. The sample comprised blood. This CDR3 reads CSADVKGSYEQYF. In DNA, the CDR3 is TGCAGTGCTGACGTGAAAGGTTCCTACGAGCAGTACTTC.